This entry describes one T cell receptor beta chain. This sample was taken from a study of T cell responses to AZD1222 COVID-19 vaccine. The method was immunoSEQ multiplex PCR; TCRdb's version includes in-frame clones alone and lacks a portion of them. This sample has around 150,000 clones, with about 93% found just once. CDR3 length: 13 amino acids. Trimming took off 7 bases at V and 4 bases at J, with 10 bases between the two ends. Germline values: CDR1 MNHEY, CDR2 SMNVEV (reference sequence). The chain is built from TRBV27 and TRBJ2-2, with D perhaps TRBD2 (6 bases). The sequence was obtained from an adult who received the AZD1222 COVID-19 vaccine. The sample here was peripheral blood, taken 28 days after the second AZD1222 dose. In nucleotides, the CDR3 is TGTGCCAGCATGGCGGGGCCCACCGGGGAGCTGTTTTTT. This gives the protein CASMAGPTGELFF.